A single sample gave rise to the 8 T cell receptor beta chains below, sequenced in a study of long-term antiretroviral therapy in people with HIV. With survey level as its setting, the immunoSEQ assay was v3.0. TCRdb keeps only in-frame clones here, not all; method: immunoSEQ multiplex PCR. The sample shows around 12,000 clones, 88% of them seen only once. The source material was unsorted PBMCs, sampled 2.1 years after starting antiretroviral therapy. These receptors were obtained from a woman in her thirties or forties with HIV.

This chain joins TRBV6-5 and TRBJ1-5; unclear D gene. Germline V gene sequence: CDR1 MNHEY, CDR2 SVGAGI. There are 14 residues in the CDR3. V lost 0 bases, J lost 7 bases, and 10 bases lay in between. The DNA of the CDR3 is TGTGCCAGCAGTTACTCAGGTGGGAGCCAGCCCCAGCATTTT. It translates to CASSYSGGSQPQHF.

J is TRBJ2-7 and V is TRBV6-5; D remains ambiguous. CDR3 size: 15 residues. Per the germline V gene, CDR1 is MNHEY and CDR2 is SVGAGI. Trimming took 1 base from V and 4 from J, leaving 14 bases between them. The CDR3 region has the DNA TGTGCCAGCAGTTACTTACCTAGGGTAATGTACGAGCAGTACTTC. It yields the protein CASSYLPRVMYEQYF.

This clone was observed a few times. The chain links TRBV13 to TRBJ2-5; TRBD1 aligns across 7 bases. The CDR3 contains 13 residues. CDR1 is PRHDT, CDR2 FYEKMQ, per germline (reference sequence). Losses at the gene ends were 6 bases for V and 4 bases for J; bases not matched to a gene: 5. CDR3 nucleotide sequence: TGTGCCAGCAGGCCGAGGGGGCGAGAGACCCAGTACTTC. Protein sequence: CASRPRGRETQYF.

The chain carries TRBV19 and TRBJ1-2; D unresolved. With 7 bases removed from V and 1 base from J, the gap between germline ends came to 16 bases. Per germline, CDR1 LNHDA and CDR2 SQIVND (reference sequence). This CDR3 has 15 residues. The CDR3 spells CASTRGRGLNYGYTF. In nucleotides, the CDR3 is TGTGCCAGTACCAGAGGGCGAGGGCTTAACTATGGCTACACCTTC.

The V and J genes are TRBV6-5 and TRBJ2-7; 10 bases match TRBD2. Germline loops: CDR1 MNHEY, CDR2 SVGAGI. This CDR3 is built from 15 residues. V dropped 6 bases and J dropped 10; count of bases not matched to a gene: 15. CDR3 region: CASSPPGSGGPAQYF. Here the CDR3 DNA reads TGTGCCAGCAGCCCTCCGGGTAGCGGGGGGCCTGCACAGTACTTC.

The rearrangement links TRBV5-4 to TRBJ2-5; 11 positions agree with TRBD1. The J segment lost 5 bases and the V segment lost 2 bases, leaving 8 bases of the junction unmatched. The CDR3 sequence is 16 residues long. CDR1 is SGHNT, CDR2 YYREEE, per germline (reference sequence). The DNA of the CDR3 is TGTGCCAGCAGCTTAATGAGCGGGGACAGGGGGGAGACCCAGTACTTC. Its protein is CASSLMSGDRGETQYF.

The chain joins TRBV6-1 to TRBJ1-5; TRBD1 matches at 8 bases. After removal of 7 bases from V and 6 bases from J, the junction contained 8 bases not matched to a gene. The CDR3 totals 14 residues. Germline V gene lookup returns CDR1 MNHNS and CDR2 SASEGT. CDR3 sequence reads: CASIPDRGGQPQHF. The CDR3 DNA follows: TGTGCCAGCATTCCCGACAGGGGTGGTCAGCCCCAGCATTTT.

The chain joins TRBV5-8 to TRBJ1-1; the D gene is possibly TRBD1 (6 bases). CDR1 and CDR2 (germline): SGHTS, YDEGEE. CDR3 length: 15 amino acids. The germline V and J ends were trimmed by 0 bases and 3 bases, with 12 bases remaining between them. CDR3 coding DNA: TGTGCCAGCAGCTTGGCGGACAGAGTGGACACTGAAGCTTTCTTT. Translated: CASSLADRVDTEAFF.